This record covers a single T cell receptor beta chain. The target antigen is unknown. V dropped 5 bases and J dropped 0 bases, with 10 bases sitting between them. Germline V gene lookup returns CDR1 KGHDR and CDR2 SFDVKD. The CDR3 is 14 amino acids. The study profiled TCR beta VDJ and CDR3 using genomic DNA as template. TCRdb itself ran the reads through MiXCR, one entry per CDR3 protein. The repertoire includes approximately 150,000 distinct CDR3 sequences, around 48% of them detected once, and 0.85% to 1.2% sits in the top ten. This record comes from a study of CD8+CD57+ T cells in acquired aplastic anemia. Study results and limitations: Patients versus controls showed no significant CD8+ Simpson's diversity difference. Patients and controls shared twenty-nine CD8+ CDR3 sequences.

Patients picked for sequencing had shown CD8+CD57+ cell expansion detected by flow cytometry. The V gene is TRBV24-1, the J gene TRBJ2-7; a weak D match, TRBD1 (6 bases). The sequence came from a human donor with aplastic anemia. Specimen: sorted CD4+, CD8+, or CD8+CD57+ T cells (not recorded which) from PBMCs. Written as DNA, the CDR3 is TGTGCCACCAGTGCTACAGGGAACTCCTACGAGCAGTACTTC. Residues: CATSATGNSYEQYF.